This TCR beta chain is drawn from a study of cytomegalovirus exposure and HLA in healthy donors. Whole-study results and caveats: In a later analysis, the majority of CMV-associated beta chains seemingly showed HLA restriction. Prior analysis indicated that the majority of TCR beta V segments exhibited productivity approximately 87% or approximately 30% of the time.

Per the germline V gene, CDR1 is SGHVS and CDR2 is FQNEAQ. V was trimmed by 1 base and J by 5 bases, leaving 14 bases between them. The CDR3 has 16 residues. The PCR was carried out with 60 Vbeta primers and 13 Jbeta primers. Profiled with immunoSEQ multiplex PCR; TCRdb holds only in-frame clones, not every one. In the table there are 95,000 to 100,000 clones, roughly 75% of which are singletons. A remark on this clone: Its antigen is not known.

The sample comprised PBMCs. The chain has TRBV7-8 and TRBJ1-4, with D uncertain. The sequence was collected from a woman in her fifties or sixties in good health and CMV-seronegative. CDR3 DNA sequence: TGTGCCAGCAGCTTAGGGGTGAGGGCAGGAAATGAAAAACTGTTTTTT. This translates into CASSLGVRAGNEKLFF.